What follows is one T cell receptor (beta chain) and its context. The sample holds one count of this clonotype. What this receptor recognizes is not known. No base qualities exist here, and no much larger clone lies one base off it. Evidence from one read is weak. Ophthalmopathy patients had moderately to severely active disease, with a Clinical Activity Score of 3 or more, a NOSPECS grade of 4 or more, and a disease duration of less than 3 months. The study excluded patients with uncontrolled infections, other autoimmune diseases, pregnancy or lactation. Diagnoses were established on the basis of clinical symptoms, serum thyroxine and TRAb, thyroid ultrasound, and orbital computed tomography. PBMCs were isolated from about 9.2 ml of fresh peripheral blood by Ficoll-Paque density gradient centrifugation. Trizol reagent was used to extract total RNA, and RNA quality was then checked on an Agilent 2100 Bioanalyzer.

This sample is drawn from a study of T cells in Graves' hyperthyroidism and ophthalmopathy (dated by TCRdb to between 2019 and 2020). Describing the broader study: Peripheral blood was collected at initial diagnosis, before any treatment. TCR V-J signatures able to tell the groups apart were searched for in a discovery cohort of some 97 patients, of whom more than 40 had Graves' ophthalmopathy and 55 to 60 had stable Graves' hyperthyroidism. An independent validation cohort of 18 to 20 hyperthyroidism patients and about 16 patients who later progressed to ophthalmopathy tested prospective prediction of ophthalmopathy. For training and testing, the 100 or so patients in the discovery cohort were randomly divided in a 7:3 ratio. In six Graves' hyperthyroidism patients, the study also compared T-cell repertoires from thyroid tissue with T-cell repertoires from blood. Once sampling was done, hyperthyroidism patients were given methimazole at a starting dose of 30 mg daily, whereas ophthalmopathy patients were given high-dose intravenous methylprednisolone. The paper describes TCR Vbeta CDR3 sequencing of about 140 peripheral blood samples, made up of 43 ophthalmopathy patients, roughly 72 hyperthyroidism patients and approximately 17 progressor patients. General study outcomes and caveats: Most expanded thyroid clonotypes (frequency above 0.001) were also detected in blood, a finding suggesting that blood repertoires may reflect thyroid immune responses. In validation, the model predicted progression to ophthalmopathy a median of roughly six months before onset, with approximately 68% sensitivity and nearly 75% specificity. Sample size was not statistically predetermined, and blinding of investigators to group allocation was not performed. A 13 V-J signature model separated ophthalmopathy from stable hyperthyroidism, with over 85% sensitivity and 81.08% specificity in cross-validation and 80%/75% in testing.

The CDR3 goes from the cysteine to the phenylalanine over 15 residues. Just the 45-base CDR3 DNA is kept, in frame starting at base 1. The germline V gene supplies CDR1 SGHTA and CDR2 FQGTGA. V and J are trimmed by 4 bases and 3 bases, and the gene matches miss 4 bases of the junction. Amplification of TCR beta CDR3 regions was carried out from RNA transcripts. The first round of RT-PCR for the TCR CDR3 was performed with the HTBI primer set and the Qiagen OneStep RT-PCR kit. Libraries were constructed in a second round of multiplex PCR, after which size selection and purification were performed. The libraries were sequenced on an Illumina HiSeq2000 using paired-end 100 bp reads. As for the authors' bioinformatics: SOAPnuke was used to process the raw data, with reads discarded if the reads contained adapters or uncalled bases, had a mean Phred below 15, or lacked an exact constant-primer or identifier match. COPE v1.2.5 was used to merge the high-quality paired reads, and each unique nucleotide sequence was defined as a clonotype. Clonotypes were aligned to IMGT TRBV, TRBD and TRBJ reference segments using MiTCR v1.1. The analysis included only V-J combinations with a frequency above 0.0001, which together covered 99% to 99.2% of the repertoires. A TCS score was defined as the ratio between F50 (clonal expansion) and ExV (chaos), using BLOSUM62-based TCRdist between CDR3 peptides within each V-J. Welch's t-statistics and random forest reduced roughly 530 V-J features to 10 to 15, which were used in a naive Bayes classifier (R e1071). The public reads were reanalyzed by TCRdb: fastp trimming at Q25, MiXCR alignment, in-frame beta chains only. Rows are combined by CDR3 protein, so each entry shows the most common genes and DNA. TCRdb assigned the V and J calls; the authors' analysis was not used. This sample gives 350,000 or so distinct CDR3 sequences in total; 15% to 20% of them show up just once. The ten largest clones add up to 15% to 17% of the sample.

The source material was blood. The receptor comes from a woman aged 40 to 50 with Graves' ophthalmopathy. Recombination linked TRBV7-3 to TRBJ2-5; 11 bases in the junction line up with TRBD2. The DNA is TGTGCCAGCAGCTCCGGGACTAGCGGAAAAGAGACCCAGTACTTC. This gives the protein CASSSGTSGKETQYF. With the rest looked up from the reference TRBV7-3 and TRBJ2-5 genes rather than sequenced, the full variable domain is GAGVSQTPSNKVTEKGKYVELRCDPISGHTALYWYRQSLGQGPEFLIYFQGTGAADDSGLPNDRFFAVRPEGSVSTLKIQRTERGDSAVYLCASSSGTSGKETQYFGPGTRLLVL.